The 17 T cell receptor beta chains given below trace back to one sample, sequenced in a study of cytomegalovirus exposure and HLA in healthy donors. The PCR was carried out with 60 Vbeta primers and 13 Jbeta primers. Profiling relied on immunoSEQ multiplex PCR, and the TCRdb table lists in-frame clones only, not all of them. Among 85,000 to 130,000 clones, under 80% were seen once, and the ten largest hold roughly 3.9%. Sequencing used PBMCs. The source of these receptors is a man between 60 and 75 years old in good health and CMV-seronegative.

The rearrangement joins TRBV11-3 to TRBJ1-1; the D gene is possibly TRBD1 (5 bases). The V end lost 3 bases, the J end lost 3 bases, and 11 bases lay between the germline ends. Germline CDR1 SGHNT, CDR2 YENEEA. This CDR3 is built from 14 residues. This chain's CDR3 is CASSLGGADTEAFF. CDR3 DNA: TGTGCCAGCAGCTTGGGAGGGGCGGACACTGAAGCTTTCTTT.

The chain links TRBV6-1 to TRBJ1-2, with D possibly matching TRBD1 (5 bases). V was cut by 4 bases and J by 3 bases, with 9 bases left in between. Germline loops: CDR1 MNHNS, CDR2 SASEGT. This CDR3 has 13 amino acids. The CDR3, as DNA: TGTGCCAGCAGTGTTAGGGGCGACTATGGCTACACCTTC. Encoded protein: CASSVRGDYGYTF.

This chain links TRBV9 with TRBJ2-5, with 7 bases matching TRBD2. The CDR3 runs 14 residues. V lost 5 bases and J lost 2; bases outside the gene matches: 6. Per germline, CDR1 SGDLS and CDR2 YYNGEE. This CDR3 reads CASSRGDYQETQYF. CDR3 coding DNA: TGTGCCAGCAGTCGGGGGGATTATCAAGAGACCCAGTACTTC.

The gene calls are TRBV5-1 and TRBJ1-1; 8 bases map to TRBD1. The CDR3 extends over 15 amino acids. The ends lost 0 bases at V and 3 bases at J; junction bases unmatched: 4. Germline V gives CDR1 SGHRS, CDR2 YFSETQ. This CDR3 is CASSLEGTGDTEAFF. The CDR3 nucleotides read TGCGCCAGCAGCTTGGAGGGGACAGGAGACACTGAAGCTTTCTTT.

The rearrangement joins TRBV28 to TRBJ2-1, with 11 bases aligning to TRBD2. V dropped 3 bases and J dropped 0; count of bases not matched to a gene: 4. The CDR3 runs 17 residues. CDR1 is MDHEN and CDR2 is SYDVKM in the germline V gene. CDR3 loop: CASSLTSGDISYNEQFF. The CDR3 DNA sequence: TGTGCCAGCAGTTTGACTAGCGGGGACATCTCCTACAATGAGCAGTTCTTC.

This clone was observed a handful of times. This chain links TRBV2 with TRBJ1-4; TRBD1 is a possible D gene (5 bases). Germline V gene data show CDR1 as SNHLY and CDR2 as FYNNEI. V lost 2 bases and J 0 bases, leaving 16 bases between the germline ends. The CDR3 length is 18 residues. For the CDR3, the DNA is TGTGCCAGCAGTGAACGGCACAGGAGGGGCGCAACTAATGAAAAACTGTTTTTT. This codes for CASSERHRRGATNEKLFF.

The rearrangement joins TRBV9 to TRBJ2-3, with D unresolved. Trimming pared 5 bases from V and 2 bases from J, leaving 12 bases between. The CDR3 has 14 residues. Germline CDR1 reads SGDLS; CDR2 reads YYNGEE. CDR3 protein: CASSPELYTDTQYF. The CDR3, as DNA: TGTGCCAGCAGTCCGGAGCTCTACACAGATACGCAGTATTTT.

This chain uses TRBV4-2 with TRBJ2-7; D is perhaps TRBD2 (6 bases). Germline lookup yields CDR1 LGHNA and CDR2 YNFKEQ. V was cut by 4 bases and J by 7 bases, with 23 bases left in between. This CDR3 has 16 amino acids. DNA for the CDR3: TGTGCCAGCAGCCTGTCCATCGCGGGGTCCCCTAGAGAGCAGTACTTC. It encodes CASSLSIAGSPREQYF.

The rearrangement links TRBV7-2 to TRBJ2-2; 7 positions match TRBD1. The CDR3 spans 16 residues. Losses at the gene ends were 1 base for V and 7 bases for J; bases not matched to a gene: 9. In germline, CDR1 is SGHTA, CDR2 FQGNSA. The CDR3 reads CASSLVAGGNGGELFF. The CDR3 region has the DNA TGTGCCAGCAGCTTAGTGGCAGGGGGTAATGGCGGGGAGCTGTTTTTT.

The CDR3 DNA reads TGTGCCAGCAGTTTCTCGGGGGGGAACTACAATGAGCAGTTCTTC. Translated: CASSFSGGNYNEQFF. The genes are TRBV28 and TRBJ2-1; 8 bases map to TRBD2. Germline CDR1 and CDR2: MDHEN and SYDVKM. After removal of 3 bases from V and 3 bases from J, the junction contained 4 bases not matched to a gene. The CDR3 is made up of 15 amino acids.

CDR3: CASSQEYGYQETQYF. The CDR3 DNA follows: TGCGCCAGCAGCCAAGAATACGGGTACCAAGAGACCCAGTACTTC. V usage is TRBV4-1 and J usage is TRBJ2-5, with D hard to call. The germline V gene has CDR1 MGHRA and CDR2 YSYEKL. This CDR3 is 15 amino acids long. V was cut by 0 bases and J by 0 bases, with 8 bases left in between.

This clone was found a few times. CDR3 in amino acids: CASSIGRVDTGELFF. CDR3 coding DNA: TGTGCCAGTAGTATAGGGAGGGTAGACACCGGGGAGCTGTTTTTT. The rearrangement joins TRBV19 to TRBJ2-2; a weak D match, TRBD2 (6 bases). Between the trimmed V and J ends, which lost 1 base and 3 bases, there was a span of 9 bases. The CDR3 extends over 15 amino acids. Per germline, CDR1 LNHDA and CDR2 SQIVND (reference sequence).

The CDR3 protein is CASSRPGQGGYEQYF. In DNA form, the CDR3 reads TGCGCCAGCAGCCGTCCCGGACAGGGAGGTTACGAGCAGTACTTC. The gene calls are TRBV4-1 and TRBJ2-7, with 8 bases matching TRBD1. CDR3 size: 15 residues. J was trimmed by 4 bases and V by 4 bases; bases with no gene match: 9. CDR1 is MGHRA and CDR2 is YSYEKL in the germline V gene.

The chain uses TRBV6-5 and TRBJ1-1, with D uncertain. V lost 2 bases and J lost 0, with 10 bases in between. The CDR3 is made up of 15 amino acids. CDR1 and CDR2 (germline): MNHEY, SVGAGI. The CDR3 loop reads CASSYQPDMNTEAFF. The CDR3 DNA reads as TGTGCCAGCAGTTACCAGCCAGACATGAACACTGAAGCTTTCTTT.

The count of this clone is one. Sequence at one end of the junction differs from germline and may be a read error. Other DNA sequences within the sample encode an identical CDR3. The chain uses TRBV9 and TRBJ1-6; 7 bases align to TRBD1. Germline V gives CDR1 SGDLS, CDR2 YYNGEE. The CDR3 sequence is 14 residues long. The CDR3 sequence: CASRQDRSNSPLHF. CDR3 in DNA: TGTGCCAGCAGGCAGGACAGGTCTAATTCACCTCTCCACTTT.

The V call is TRBV7-3, the J call TRBJ2-2; 7 bases line up with TRBD2. Germline values: CDR1 SGHTA, CDR2 FQGTGA. The CDR3 has 13 amino acids. J gave up 7 bases and V 3 bases, and 2 bases lay outside the gene matches. DNA of the CDR3: TGTGCCAGCAGCTTGGGAGGGGTCGGGGAGCTGTTTTTT. Protein: CASSLGGVGELFF.

V gene TRBV7-8 combines with J gene TRBJ2-7, with 7 bases aligning to TRBD1. With 5 bases clipped from V and 3 bases from J, the junction kept 7 bases outside the gene matches. The V gene's germline CDR1 is SGHVS and CDR2 FQNEAQ. This CDR3 is built from 14 residues. CDR3 residues: CASSASGQLYEQYV. DNA for the CDR3: TGTGCCAGCAGCGCCTCGGGACAGCTCTACGAGCAGTACGTC.